These 15 T cell receptor beta chains share one sample of origin, sequenced in a study of cytomegalovirus exposure and HLA in healthy donors. PCR amplification relied on 60 Vbeta primers (plus 13 Jbeta primers). Assay: immunoSEQ multiplex PCR; the TCRdb copy retains only in-frame clones and omits some. The sample table sets out about 160,000 clones. Material for sequencing was PBMCs. The source is a man between 25 and 39 years old in good health and CMV-seronegative.

This rearrangement joins TRBV6-1 to TRBJ1-4, with 10 bases aligning to TRBD1. Germline loops: CDR1 MNHNS, CDR2 SASEGT. The CDR3 is 15 residues long. V dropped 6 bases and J dropped 2; count of bases not matched to a gene: 3. The CDR3: CASRTGGGTNEKLFF. CDR3 coding DNA: TGTGCCAGCAGGACAGGGGGCGGCACTAATGAAAAACTGTTTTTT.

The chain has TRBV5-1 and TRBJ1-3, with a tentative D call TRBD1 (5 bases). The V gene lost 2 bases and the J gene lost 0 bases, with 9 bases spanning the gap. The V gene's germline CDR1 is SGHRS and CDR2 YFSETQ. The CDR3 is 15 residues long. CDR3 nucleotides: TGCGCCAGCAGCTTAGGGGCATCCTCTGGAAACACCATATATTTT. Translating gives CASSLGASSGNTIYF.

This CDR3 reads CASSFLSGQNEQFF. The CDR3, as DNA: TGTGCCAGCAGTTTTTTATCGGGACAGAATGAGCAGTTCTTC. The chain couples TRBV27 to TRBJ2-1; 7 bases are a match to TRBD1. V lost 3 bases and J lost 7; bases outside the gene matches: 6. Germline V gives CDR1 MNHEY, CDR2 SMNVEV (reference sequence). The CDR3 is 14 residues long.

This rearrangement joins TRBV5-1 to TRBJ2-7; unclear D gene. Trimming stripped 0 bases from V and 2 bases from J, with 18 bases between. This CDR3 is built from 17 residues. The germline CDR1 and CDR2 sequences are SGHRS and YFSETQ. The CDR3 nucleotides read TGCGCCAGCAGCTTGGCCGCATGGAGTCAGATAACCTACGAGCAGTACTTC. Amino acids: CASSLAAWSQITYEQYF. The full variable domain, in which reference TRBV5-1 and TRBJ2-7 provide the parts outside the CDR3, is KAGVTQTPRYLIKTRGQQVTLSCSPISGHRSVSWYQQTPGQGLQFLFEYFSETQRNKGNFPGRFSGRQFSNSRSEMNVSTLELGDSALYLCASSLAAWSQITYEQYFGPGTRLTVT.

The V call is TRBV5-8, the J call TRBJ1-4; 9 bases align to TRBD1. V dropped 7 bases and J dropped 0; count of bases not matched to a gene: 10. CDR1 is SGHTS, CDR2 YDEGEE, per germline. The CDR3 extends over 17 amino acids. The CDR3 nucleotides are TGTGCCAGCTCGGGACAGGGCCCCCAAGCAACTAATGAAAAACTGTTTTTT. It codes for CASSGQGPQATNEKLFF. Supplemented by reference TRBV5-8 and TRBJ1-4, the full variable domain reads EAGVTQSPTHLIKTRGQQATLRCSPISGHTSVYWYQQALGLGLQFLLWYDEGEERNRGNFPPRFSGRQFPNYSSELNVNALELEDSALYLCASSGQGPQATNEKLFFGSGTQLSVL.

The genes are TRBV19 and TRBJ2-2; tentative D call: TRBD1 (5 bases). The V end lost 6 bases, the J end lost 5 bases, and 16 bases lay between the germline ends. The germline CDR1 and CDR2 sequences are LNHDA and SQIVND (reference sequence). There are 15 residues in the CDR3. CDR3 in amino acids: CASRPQDIGTGELFF. The CDR3 nucleotides read TGTGCCAGTAGGCCCCAGGACATAGGGACCGGGGAGCTGTTTTTT.

The chain carries TRBV18 and TRBJ1-5, with 7 bases identical to TRBD1. Germline CDR1 KGHSH, CDR2 LQKENI. J was trimmed by 5 bases and V by 3 bases; bases with no gene match: 4. This CDR3 region has 14 residues. This CDR3 reads CASSPGQLDQPQHF. The CDR3 bases are TGTGCCAGCTCACCGGGACAGCTCGATCAGCCCCAGCATTTT. Based on the CDR3 plus reference TRBV18 and TRBJ1-5, the full variable domain is NAGVMQNPRHLVRRRGQEARLRCSPMKGHSHVYWYRQLPEEGLKFMVYLQKENIIDESGMPKERFSAEFPKEGPSILRIQQVVRGDSAAYFCASSPGQLDQPQHFGDGTRLSIL.

The chain links TRBV7-2 to TRBJ1-1; D is undetermined. The CDR3 length is 12 residues. V lost 5 bases and J lost 6, with 10 bases in between. The germline V gene has CDR1 SGHTA and CDR2 FQGNSA. In nucleotides, the CDR3 is TGTGCCAGCAGCCCCTCCCAGGCTGAAGCTTTCTTT. This gives the protein CASSPSQAEAFF.

This chain joins TRBV14 and TRBJ2-7, with a tentative D call TRBD1 (5 bases). Trimming took off 3 bases at V and 4 bases at J, with 22 bases between the two ends. The CDR3 has 17 residues. Germline assignment: CDR1 SGHDN and CDR2 FVKESK. The CDR3 DNA reads as TGTGCCAGCAGCCAGGACCTAACCCCAGGGATGAAGTACGAGCAGTACTTC. It is translated as CASSQDLTPGMKYEQYF.

The rearrangement joins TRBV27 to TRBJ1-2; D is possibly TRBD1 (5 bases). The V gene's germline CDR1 is MNHEY and CDR2 SMNVEV (reference sequence). Between the trimmed V and J ends, which lost 5 bases and 7 bases, there was a span of 14 bases. This CDR3 comprises 13 residues. The CDR3 is CASSPQGLSGYTF. CDR3 coding DNA: TGTGCCAGCAGTCCTCAGGGATTAAGTGGCTACACCTTC.

This rearrangement joins TRBV7-2 to TRBJ2-7, with D perhaps TRBD1 (6 bases). The CDR3 extends over 14 amino acids. V was trimmed by 2 bases and J by 5 bases, leaving 13 bases between them. Germline V lookup: CDR1 SGHTA, CDR2 FQGNSA. CDR3: CASSLRRGVDEQYF. DNA for the CDR3: TGTGCCAGCAGCTTACGCAGGGGAGTAGACGAGCAGTACTTC.

The chain has TRBV11-2 and TRBJ2-5; 7 bases are a match to TRBD2. V lost 1 base to trimming and J lost 2 bases; unmatched junction nucleotides: 7. Germline V gives CDR1 SGHAT, CDR2 FQNNGV. The CDR3 has 16 amino acids. The DNA for the CDR3 is TGTGCCAGCAGCTTAGGTCTACTAGCGTCTCAAGAGACCCAGTACTTC. As protein: CASSLGLLASQETQYF.

The chain has TRBV14 and TRBJ1-1; no reliable D call. V was pared by 3 bases and J by 0 bases, with 5 bases between. The length of the CDR3 is 13 residues. Germline CDR1 is SGHDN and CDR2 is FVKESK. This chain's CDR3 is CASSHFVNTEAFF. As DNA, the CDR3 is TGTGCCAGCAGCCACTTCGTGAACACTGAAGCTTTCTTT.

The chain recombines TRBV11-2 with TRBJ1-1; D unresolved. In germline, CDR1 is SGHAT, CDR2 FQNNGV. This CDR3 spans 15 amino acids. The V end lost 5 bases, the J end lost 8 bases, and 21 bases lay between the germline ends. The CDR3 is CASSPRVGGKNEAFF. CDR3 sequence (DNA): TGTGCCAGCAGCCCTAGAGTGGGTGGTAAGAACGAAGCTTTCTTT.

The chain links TRBV21-1 to TRBJ1-2; the table's D call TRBD1 went unverified against the DNA. TRBV21-1 is reported as a pseudogene. The CDR3 is 15 amino acids. The CDR3 DNA sequence: TGTGCCAGCAGCAAAGCGAGACAGGGAACGGATGGCTACACCTTC. This codes for CASSKARQGTDGYTF.